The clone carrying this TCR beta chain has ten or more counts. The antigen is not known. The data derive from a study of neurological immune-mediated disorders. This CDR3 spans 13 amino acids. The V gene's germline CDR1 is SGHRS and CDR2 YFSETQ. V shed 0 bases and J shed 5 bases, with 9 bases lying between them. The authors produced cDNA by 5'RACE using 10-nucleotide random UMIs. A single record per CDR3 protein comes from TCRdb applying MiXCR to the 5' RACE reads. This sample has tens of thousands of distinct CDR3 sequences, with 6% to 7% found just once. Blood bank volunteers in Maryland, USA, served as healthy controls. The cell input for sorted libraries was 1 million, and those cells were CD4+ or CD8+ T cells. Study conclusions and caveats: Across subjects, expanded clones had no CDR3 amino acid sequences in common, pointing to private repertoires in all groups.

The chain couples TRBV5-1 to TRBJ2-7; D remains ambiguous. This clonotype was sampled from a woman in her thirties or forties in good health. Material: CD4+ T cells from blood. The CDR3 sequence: CASSLVGYDEQYF. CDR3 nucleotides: TGCGCCAGCAGCTTGGTGGGATACGACGAGCAGTACTTC.